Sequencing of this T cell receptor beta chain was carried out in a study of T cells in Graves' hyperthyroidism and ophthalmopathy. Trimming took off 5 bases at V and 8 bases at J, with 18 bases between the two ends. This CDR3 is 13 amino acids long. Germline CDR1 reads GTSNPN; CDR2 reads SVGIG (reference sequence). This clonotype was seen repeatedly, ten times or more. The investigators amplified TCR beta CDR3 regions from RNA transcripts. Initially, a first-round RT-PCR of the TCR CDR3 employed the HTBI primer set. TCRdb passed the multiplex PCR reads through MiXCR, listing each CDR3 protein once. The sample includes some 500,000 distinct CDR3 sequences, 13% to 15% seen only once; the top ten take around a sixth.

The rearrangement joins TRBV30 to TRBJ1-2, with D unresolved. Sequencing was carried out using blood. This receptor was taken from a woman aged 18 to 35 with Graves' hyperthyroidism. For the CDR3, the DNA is TGTGCCTGGGTGGGTTCAGCGATAGAGGGCTACACCTTC. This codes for CAWVGSAIEGYTF.